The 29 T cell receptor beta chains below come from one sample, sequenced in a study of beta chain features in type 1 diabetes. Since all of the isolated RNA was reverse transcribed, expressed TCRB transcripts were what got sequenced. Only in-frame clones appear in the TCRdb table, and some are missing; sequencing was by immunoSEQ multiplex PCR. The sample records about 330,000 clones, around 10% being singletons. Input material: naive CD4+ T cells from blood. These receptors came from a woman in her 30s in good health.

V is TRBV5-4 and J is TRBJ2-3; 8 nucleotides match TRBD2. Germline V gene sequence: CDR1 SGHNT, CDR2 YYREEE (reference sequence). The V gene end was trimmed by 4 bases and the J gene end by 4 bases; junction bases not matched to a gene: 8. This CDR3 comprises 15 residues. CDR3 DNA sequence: TGTGCCAGCAGCAGAGCGGGAGATCTGGCAGATACGCAGTATTTT. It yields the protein CASSRAGDLADTQYF.

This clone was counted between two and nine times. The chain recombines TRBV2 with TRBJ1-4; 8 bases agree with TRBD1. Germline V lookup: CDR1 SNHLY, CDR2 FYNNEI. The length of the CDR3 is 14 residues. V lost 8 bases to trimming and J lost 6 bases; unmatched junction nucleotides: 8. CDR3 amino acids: CASGSQGAYEKLFF. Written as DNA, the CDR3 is TGTGCCAGCGGGTCGCAGGGGGCTTATGAAAAACTGTTTTTT. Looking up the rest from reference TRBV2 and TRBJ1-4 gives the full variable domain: EPEVTQTPSHQVTQMGQEVILRCVPISNHLYFYWYRQILGQKVEFLVSFYNNEISEKSEIFDDQFSVERPDGSNFTLKIRSTKLEDSAMYFCASGSQGAYEKLFFGSGTQLSVL.

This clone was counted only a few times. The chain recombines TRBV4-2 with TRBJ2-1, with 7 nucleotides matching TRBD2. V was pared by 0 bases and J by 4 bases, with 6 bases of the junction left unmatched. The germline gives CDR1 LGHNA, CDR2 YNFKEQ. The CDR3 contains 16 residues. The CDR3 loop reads CASSQDSTRGYNEQFF. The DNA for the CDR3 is TGTGCCAGCAGCCAAGATTCCACGCGGGGGTACAATGAGCAGTTCTTC.

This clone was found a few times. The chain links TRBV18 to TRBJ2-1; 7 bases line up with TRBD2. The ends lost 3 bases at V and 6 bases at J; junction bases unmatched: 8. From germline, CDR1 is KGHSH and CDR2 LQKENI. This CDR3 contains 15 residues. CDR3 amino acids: CASSPGAGLRNEQFF. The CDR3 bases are TGTGCCAGCTCACCCGGAGCGGGATTACGCAATGAGCAGTTCTTC.

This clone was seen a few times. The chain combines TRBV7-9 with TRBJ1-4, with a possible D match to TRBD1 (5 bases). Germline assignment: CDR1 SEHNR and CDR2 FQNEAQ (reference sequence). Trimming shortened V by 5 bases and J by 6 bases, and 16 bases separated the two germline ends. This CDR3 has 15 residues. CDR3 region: CASSHIDSSHEKLFF. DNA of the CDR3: TGTGCCAGCAGCCATATCGACAGCTCGCATGAAAAACTGTTTTTT. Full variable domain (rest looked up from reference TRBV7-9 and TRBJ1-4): DTGVSQNPRHKITKRGQNVTFRCDPISEHNRLYWYRQTLGQGPEFLTYFQNEAQLEKSRLLSDRFSAERPKGSFSTLEIQRTEQGDSAMYLCASSHIDSSHEKLFFGSGTQLSVL.

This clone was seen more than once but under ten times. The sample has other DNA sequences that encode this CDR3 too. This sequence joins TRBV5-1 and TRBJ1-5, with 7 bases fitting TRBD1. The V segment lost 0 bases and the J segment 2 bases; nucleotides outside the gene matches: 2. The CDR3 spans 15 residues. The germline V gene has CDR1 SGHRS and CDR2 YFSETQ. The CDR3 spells CASSLEGQGNQPQHF. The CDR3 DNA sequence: TGCGCCAGCAGCTTGGAAGGACAGGGCAATCAGCCCCAGCATTTT.

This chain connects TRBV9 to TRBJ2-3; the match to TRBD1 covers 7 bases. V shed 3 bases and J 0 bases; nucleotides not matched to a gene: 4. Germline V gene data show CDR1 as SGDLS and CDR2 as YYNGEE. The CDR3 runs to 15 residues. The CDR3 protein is CASSARQGSTDTQYF. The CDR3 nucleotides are TGTGCCAGCAGCGCACGACAGGGAAGCACAGATACGCAGTATTTT.

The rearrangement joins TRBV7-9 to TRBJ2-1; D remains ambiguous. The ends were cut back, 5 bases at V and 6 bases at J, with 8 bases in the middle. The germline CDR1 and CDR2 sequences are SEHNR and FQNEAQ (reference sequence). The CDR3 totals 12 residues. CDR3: CASSPSPNEQFF. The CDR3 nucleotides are TGTGCCAGCAGCCCAAGCCCCAATGAGCAGTTCTTC.

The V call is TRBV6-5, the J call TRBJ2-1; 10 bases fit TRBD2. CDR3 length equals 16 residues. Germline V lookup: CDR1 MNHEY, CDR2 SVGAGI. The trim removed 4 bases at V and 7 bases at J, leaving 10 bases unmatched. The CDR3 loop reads CASSSKSSGRENEQFF. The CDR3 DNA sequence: TGTGCCAGCAGTTCCAAATCTAGCGGGAGAGAGAATGAGCAGTTCTTC.

The CDR3 sequence is CASMTIGGLPDTQYF. CDR3 nucleotides: TGTGCCAGCATGACCATTGGGGGACTTCCCGATACGCAGTATTTT. V gene TRBV28 combines with J gene TRBJ2-3; TRBD2 is a possible D gene (6 bases). Deletions cut 7 bases from V and 6 bases from J, with 20 bases between. The germline gives CDR1 MDHEN, CDR2 SYDVKM. The CDR3 totals 15 residues. Looking up the rest from reference TRBV28 and TRBJ2-3 gives the full variable domain: DVKVTQSSRYLVKRTGEKVFLECVQDMDHENMFWYRQDPGLGLRLIYFSYDVKMKEKGDIPEGYSVSREKKERFSLILESASTNQTSMYLCASMTIGGLPDTQYFGPGTRLTVL.

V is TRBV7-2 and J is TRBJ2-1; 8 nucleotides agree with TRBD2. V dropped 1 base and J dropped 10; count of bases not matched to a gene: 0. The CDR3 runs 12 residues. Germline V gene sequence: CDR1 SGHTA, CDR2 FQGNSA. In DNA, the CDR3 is TGTGCCAGCAGCTTAGTAGCGGGGGAGCAGTTCTTC. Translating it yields CASSLVAGEQFF.

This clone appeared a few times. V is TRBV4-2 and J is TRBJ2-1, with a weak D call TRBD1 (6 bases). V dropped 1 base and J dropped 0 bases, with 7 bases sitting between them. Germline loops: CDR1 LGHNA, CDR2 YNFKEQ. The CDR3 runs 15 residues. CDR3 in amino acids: CASSQGQASYNEQFF. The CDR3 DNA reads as TGTGCCAGCAGCCAAGGACAGGCCTCCTACAATGAGCAGTTCTTC.

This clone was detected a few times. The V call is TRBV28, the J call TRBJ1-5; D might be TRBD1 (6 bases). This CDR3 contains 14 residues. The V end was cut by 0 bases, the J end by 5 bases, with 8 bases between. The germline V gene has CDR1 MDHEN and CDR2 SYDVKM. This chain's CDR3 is CASSLWDRHQPQHF. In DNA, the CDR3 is TGTGCCAGCAGTTTATGGGACAGACATCAGCCCCAGCATTTT.

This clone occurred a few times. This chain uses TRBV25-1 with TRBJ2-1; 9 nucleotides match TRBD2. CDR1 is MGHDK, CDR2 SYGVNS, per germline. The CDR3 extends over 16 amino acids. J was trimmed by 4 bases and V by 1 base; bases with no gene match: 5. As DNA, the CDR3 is TGTGCCAGCAGTGAATTGGCTAGCGGGGAGTACAATGAGCAGTTCTTC. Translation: CASSELASGEYNEQFF.

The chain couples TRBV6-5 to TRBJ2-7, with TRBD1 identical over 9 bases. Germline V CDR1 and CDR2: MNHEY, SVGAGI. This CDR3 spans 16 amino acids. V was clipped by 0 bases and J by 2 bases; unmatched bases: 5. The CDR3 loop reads CASSYSGGTGTYEQYF. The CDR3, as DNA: TGTGCCAGCAGTTACTCTGGGGGGACAGGGACCTACGAGCAGTACTTC.

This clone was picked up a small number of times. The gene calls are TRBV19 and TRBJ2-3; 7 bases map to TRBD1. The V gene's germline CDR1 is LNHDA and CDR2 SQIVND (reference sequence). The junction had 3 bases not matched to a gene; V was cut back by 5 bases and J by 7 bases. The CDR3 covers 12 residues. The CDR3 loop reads CASSRQGHTQYF. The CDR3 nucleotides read TGTGCCAGTAGTCGACAGGGACATACGCAGTATTTT.

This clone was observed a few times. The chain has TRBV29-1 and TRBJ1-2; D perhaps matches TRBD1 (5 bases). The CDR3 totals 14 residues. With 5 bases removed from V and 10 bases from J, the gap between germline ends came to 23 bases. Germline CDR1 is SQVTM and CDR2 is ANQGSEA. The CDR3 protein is CSVLTKGLAESYTF. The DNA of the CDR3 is TGCAGCGTTTTAACTAAGGGACTGGCAGAATCCTACACCTTC.

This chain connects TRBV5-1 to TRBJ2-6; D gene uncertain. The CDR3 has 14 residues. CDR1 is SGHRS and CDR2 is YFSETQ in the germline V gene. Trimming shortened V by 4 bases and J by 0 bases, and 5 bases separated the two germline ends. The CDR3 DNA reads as TGCGCCAGCAGCGCGAGCTCTGGGGCCAACGTCCTGACTTTC. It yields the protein CASSASSGANVLTF.

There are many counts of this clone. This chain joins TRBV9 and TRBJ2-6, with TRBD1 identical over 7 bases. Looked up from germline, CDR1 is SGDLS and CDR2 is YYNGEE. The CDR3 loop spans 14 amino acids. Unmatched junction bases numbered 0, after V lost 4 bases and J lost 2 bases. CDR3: CASSTGAGANVLTF. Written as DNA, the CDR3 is TGTGCCAGCAGCACAGGGGCTGGGGCCAACGTCCTGACTTTC.

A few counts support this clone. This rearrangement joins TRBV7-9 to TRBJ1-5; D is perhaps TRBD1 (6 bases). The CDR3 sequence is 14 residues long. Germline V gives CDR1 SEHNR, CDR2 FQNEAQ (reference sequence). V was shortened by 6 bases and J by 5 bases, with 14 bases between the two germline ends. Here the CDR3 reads CASRPDRNDQPQHF. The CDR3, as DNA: TGTGCCAGCAGACCAGACAGGAACGATCAGCCCCAGCATTTT.

Here the CDR3 reads CASLTQDNPNEQFF. CDR3 DNA sequence: TGTGCCAGCCTCACACAGGACAATCCCAATGAGCAGTTCTTC. The genes are TRBV18 and TRBJ2-1, with TRBD1 as a possible D gene (5 bases). Trimming took off 8 bases at V and 6 bases at J, with 17 bases between the two ends. Germline loops: CDR1 KGHSH, CDR2 LQKENI. This CDR3 comprises 14 residues.

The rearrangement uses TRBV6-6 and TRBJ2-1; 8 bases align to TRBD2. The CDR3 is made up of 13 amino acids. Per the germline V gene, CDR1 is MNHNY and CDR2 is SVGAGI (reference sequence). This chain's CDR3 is CAHGRGSYNEQFF. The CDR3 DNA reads TGTGCTCACGGGAGGGGCTCCTACAATGAGCAGTTCTTC.

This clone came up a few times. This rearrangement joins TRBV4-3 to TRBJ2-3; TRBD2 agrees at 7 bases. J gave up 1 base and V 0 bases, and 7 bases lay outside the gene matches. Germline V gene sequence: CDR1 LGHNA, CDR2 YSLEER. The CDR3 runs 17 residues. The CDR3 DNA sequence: TGCGCCAGCAGCCAAGATGCAGCGGGATGGGGCACAGATACGCAGTATTTT. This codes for CASSQDAAGWGTDTQYF.

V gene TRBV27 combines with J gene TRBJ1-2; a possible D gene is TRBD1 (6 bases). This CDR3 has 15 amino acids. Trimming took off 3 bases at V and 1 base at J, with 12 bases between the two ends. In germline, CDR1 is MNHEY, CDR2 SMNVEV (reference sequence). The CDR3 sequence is CASSFDRLNNYGYTF. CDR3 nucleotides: TGTGCCAGCAGTTTTGACAGGCTTAATAACTATGGCTACACCTTC.

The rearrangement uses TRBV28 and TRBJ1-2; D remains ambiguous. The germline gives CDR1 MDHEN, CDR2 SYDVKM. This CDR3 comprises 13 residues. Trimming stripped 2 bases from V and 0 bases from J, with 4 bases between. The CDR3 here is CASSLTSNYGYTF. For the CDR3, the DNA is TGTGCCAGCAGTTTAACTTCTAACTATGGCTACACCTTC.

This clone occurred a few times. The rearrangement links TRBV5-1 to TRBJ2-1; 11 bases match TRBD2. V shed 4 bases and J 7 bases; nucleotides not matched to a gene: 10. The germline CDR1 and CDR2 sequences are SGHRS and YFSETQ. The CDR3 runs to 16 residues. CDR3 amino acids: CASSITSGGVQNEQFF. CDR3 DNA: TGCGCCAGCAGCATAACTAGCGGGGGTGTACAGAATGAGCAGTTCTTC.

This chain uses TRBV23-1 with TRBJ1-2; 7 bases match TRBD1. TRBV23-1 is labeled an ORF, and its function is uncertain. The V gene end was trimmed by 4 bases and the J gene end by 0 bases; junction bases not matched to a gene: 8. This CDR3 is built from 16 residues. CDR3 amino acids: CASSRYRGTTNYGYTF. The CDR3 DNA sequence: TGCGCCAGCAGTCGATACAGGGGCACTACTAACTATGGCTACACCTTC.

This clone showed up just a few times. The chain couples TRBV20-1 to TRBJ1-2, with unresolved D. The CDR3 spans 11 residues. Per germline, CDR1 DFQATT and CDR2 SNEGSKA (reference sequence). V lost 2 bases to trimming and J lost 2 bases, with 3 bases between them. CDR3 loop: CSARPNYGYTF. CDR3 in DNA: TGCAGTGCTAGACCAAACTATGGCTACACCTTC.

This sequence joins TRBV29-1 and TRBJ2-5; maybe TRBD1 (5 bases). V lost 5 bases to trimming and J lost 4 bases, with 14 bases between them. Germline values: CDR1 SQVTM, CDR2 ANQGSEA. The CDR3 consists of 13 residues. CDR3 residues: CSVKGQGVETQYF. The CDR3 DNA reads TGCAGCGTTAAGGGTCAAGGGGTAGAGACCCAGTACTTC.